One sample yielded the 23 T cell receptor beta chains listed below, sequenced in a study of cytotoxic CD8 clonotypes in ibrutinib-treated CLL. TCRdb keeps only in-frame clones here, not all; method: immunoSEQ multiplex PCR. The table includes about 140,000 clones, approximately 90% detected once. The starting material was PBMCs, obtained after 12 months of ibrutinib treatment. The source is a human donor with chronic lymphocytic leukemia.

The chain employs TRBV10-1 and TRBJ1-4; D is uncertain. Germline V CDR1 and CDR2: WNHNN, SYGVQD (reference sequence). Trimming shortened V by 0 bases and J by 5 bases, and 10 bases separated the two germline ends. The CDR3 loop spans 15 amino acids. CDR3 residues: CASSESRGMNEKLFF. CDR3 DNA sequence: TGCGCCAGCAGTGAGTCGCGCGGAATGAATGAAAAACTGTTTTTT.

Only one count was recorded for this clone. The chain is built from TRBV6-5 and TRBJ2-1; 11 bases line up with TRBD2. Germline V lookup: CDR1 MNHEY, CDR2 SVGAGI. The V gene end was trimmed by 2 bases and the J gene end by 5 bases; junction bases not matched to a gene: 5. The CDR3 consists of 16 residues. CDR3: CASSYTLAGGHNEQFF. CDR3 nucleotide sequence: TGTGCCAGCAGTTACACCCTAGCGGGAGGCCACAATGAGCAGTTCTTC.

The rearrangement joins TRBV7-6 to TRBJ2-3; D unresolved. The CDR3 contains 15 residues. Trimming took 5 bases from V and 1 from J, leaving 13 bases between them. CDR1 is SGHVS and CDR2 is FNYEAQ in the germline V gene. This CDR3 reads CASSGNGLGTDTQYF. Here the CDR3 DNA reads TGTGCCAGCAGCGGGAACGGGCTGGGCACAGATACGCAGTATTTT.

This chain uses TRBV28 with TRBJ2-1, with 7 bases lining up with TRBD2. V was pared by 6 bases and J by 8 bases, with 7 bases of the junction left unmatched. The CDR3 is 13 residues long. CDR1 and CDR2 (germline): MDHEN, SYDVKM. The CDR3 DNA reads TGTGCCAGCAGGCCGGGGGGATTAGATGAGCAGTTCTTC. Residues: CASRPGGLDEQFF. The variable domain in full, with the rest retrieved from reference TRBV28 and TRBJ2-1, is DVKVTQSSRYLVKRTGEKVFLECVQDMDHENMFWYRQDPGLGLRLIYFSYDVKMKEKGDIPEGYSVSREKKERFSLILESASTNQTSMYLCASRPGGLDEQFFGPGTRLTVL.

The rearrangement links TRBV7-2 to TRBJ2-4, with D possibly matching TRBD1 (5 bases). The CDR3 is 16 residues long. V dropped 5 bases and J dropped 1 base, with 15 bases sitting between them. CDR1 SGHTA and CDR2 FQGNSA come from the germline V gene. CDR3 protein: CASSPTSSGAKNIQYF. The CDR3 region has the DNA TGTGCCAGCAGCCCGACCAGCTCAGGGGCCAAAAACATTCAGTACTTC.

This clone was detected once. The chain links TRBV28 to TRBJ1-1, with D unclear. The CDR3 length is 13 residues. Germline V gene lookup returns CDR1 MDHEN and CDR2 SYDVKM. V shed 3 bases and J shed 5 bases, with 10 bases lying between them. The CDR3 nucleotides read TGTGCCAGCAGTTTGAACCTGGGGACTGAAGCTTTCTTT. Amino acid sequence: CASSLNLGTEAFF.

The chain couples TRBV20-1 to TRBJ2-5; D call uncertain. This CDR3 has 10 residues. From germline, CDR1 is DFQATT and CDR2 SNEGSKA (reference sequence). V shed 5 bases and J shed 1 base, with 2 bases lying between them. The CDR3 reads CSAAQETQYF. The CDR3 DNA is TGCAGTGCTGCCCAAGAGACCCAGTACTTC.

The chain recombines TRBV2 with TRBJ1-2; 7 nucleotides align to TRBD1. V gave up 7 bases and J gave up 3 bases; unmatched junction bases: 5. The CDR3 runs 13 residues. The V gene's germline CDR1 is SNHLY and CDR2 FYNNEI. The CDR3 protein is CASTPGQYYGYTF. Here the CDR3 DNA reads TGTGCCAGCACTCCGGGACAGTACTATGGCTACACCTTC.

The chain recombines TRBV30 with TRBJ1-5; D remains unclear. Germline V gene sequence: CDR1 GTSNPN, CDR2 SVGIG (reference sequence). V shed 0 bases and J shed 3 bases, with 9 bases lying between them. This CDR3 region has 14 residues. CDR3 in amino acids: CAWSVDGYNQPQHF. For the CDR3, the DNA is TGTGCCTGGAGTGTTGACGGTTACAATCAGCCCCAGCATTTT.

The rearrangement joins TRBV2 to TRBJ2-2; unclear D gene. This CDR3 has 12 amino acids. Germline V gives CDR1 SNHLY, CDR2 FYNNEI. V was cut by 3 bases and J by 3 bases, with 2 bases left in between. Here the CDR3 reads CASSDDTGELFF. The CDR3 DNA follows: TGTGCCAGCAGTGACGACACCGGGGAGCTGTTTTTT.

The chain is built from TRBV12-5 and TRBJ2-2, with D maybe TRBD2 (6 bases). CDR1 and CDR2 from the germline V gene are LGHNT and FRNRAP. The V and J ends lost 2 bases and 6 bases respectively, with 16 bases between them. The CDR3 totals 16 residues. The CDR3 region is CASGLTREFGPGELFF. The CDR3 DNA follows: TGTGCTAGTGGTTTGACTCGGGAGTTCGGTCCCGGGGAGCTGTTTTTT.

The chain links TRBV18 to TRBJ2-1; D is perhaps TRBD1 (6 bases). V dropped 4 bases and J dropped 8 bases, with 9 bases sitting between them. Germline CDR1 and CDR2: KGHSH and LQKENI. This CDR3 has 12 amino acids. CDR3 DNA: TGTGCCAGCTCACAAGACAGGTATGAGCAGTTCTTC. Protein: CASSQDRYEQFF.

The chain joins TRBV4-3 to TRBJ1-3; TRBD1 is a possible D gene (5 bases). The germline V and J ends were trimmed by 3 bases and 1 base, with 10 bases remaining between them. The germline V gene has CDR1 LGHNA and CDR2 YSLEER. CDR3 length: 15 residues. Written as DNA, the CDR3 is TGCGCCAGCAGCCAGTCGGGGGGGTCTGGAAACACCATATATTTT. Translated: CASSQSGGSGNTIYF.

CDR3 sequence: CASSPRQGSPYEQYF. The CDR3, as DNA: TGTGCCAGCAGTCCGCGACAGGGGTCACCCTACGAGCAGTACTTC. This rearrangement joins TRBV6-5 to TRBJ2-7, with 8 bases lining up with TRBD1. The germline gives CDR1 MNHEY, CDR2 SVGAGI. The CDR3 is made up of 15 amino acids. After removal of 5 bases from V and 2 bases from J, the junction contained 8 bases not matched to a gene.

The chain carries TRBV2 and TRBJ2-3; 10 nucleotides match TRBD1. The ends lost 6 bases at V and 7 bases at J; junction bases unmatched: 10. The CDR3 loop spans 15 amino acids. Germline CDR1 is SNHLY and CDR2 is FYNNEI. CDR3 sequence reads: CASSGGDRGVYTQYF. The CDR3 DNA reads as TGTGCCAGCAGCGGGGGGGACAGGGGTGTGTATACGCAGTATTTT.

V gene TRBV28 combines with J gene TRBJ1-1, with a possible D match to TRBD1 (6 bases). The CDR3 covers 15 residues. The V end was cut by 7 bases, the J end by 4 bases, with 19 bases between. CDR1 and CDR2 from the germline V gene are MDHEN and SYDVKM. The CDR3 DNA follows: TGTGCCAGCAACCCCACCTGGGGGGCGGGCACTGAAGCTTTCTTT. As protein: CASNPTWGAGTEAFF. Drawing the rest from reference TRBV28 and TRBJ1-1, the complete variable domain is DVKVTQSSRYLVKRTGEKVFLECVQDMDHENMFWYRQDPGLGLRLIYFSYDVKMKEKGDIPEGYSVSREKKERFSLILESASTNQTSMYLCASNPTWGAGTEAFFGQGTRLTVV.

The chain recombines TRBV6-4 with TRBJ2-2, with D perhaps TRBD2 (5 bases). CDR1 is MRHNA, CDR2 SNTAGT, per germline. The CDR3 sequence is 14 residues long. The germline V and J ends were trimmed by 6 bases and 6 bases, with 14 bases remaining between them. CDR3 coding DNA: TGTGCCAGCAGCGCGGGCATGGCAGCCGGGGAGCTGTTTTTT. This sequence encodes CASSAGMAAGELFF.

The chain links TRBV5-1 to TRBJ2-2; D ambiguous. The germline V and J ends were trimmed by 4 bases and 5 bases, with 9 bases remaining between them. Germline V gene sequence: CDR1 SGHRS, CDR2 YFSETQ. This CDR3 comprises 13 residues. The CDR3 region has the DNA TGCGCCAGCAGCACAGACCCAACCGGGGAGCTGTTTTTT. Its translation: CASSTDPTGELFF.

This clone was detected a few times. The chain joins TRBV19 to TRBJ2-2; D is unclear. V was trimmed by 9 bases and J by 7 bases, leaving 3 bases between them. Germline CDR1 and CDR2: LNHDA and SQIVND (reference sequence). The CDR3 is 9 residues long. Written as DNA, the CDR3 is TGTGCCAGGGGCGGGGAGCTGTTTTTT. It is translated as CARGGELFF.

This rearrangement joins TRBV2 to TRBJ2-7; 8 bases map to TRBD1. This CDR3 has 13 residues. V gave up 8 bases and J gave up 3 bases; unmatched junction bases: 6. Germline CDR1 reads SNHLY; CDR2 reads FYNNEI. DNA for the CDR3: TGTGCCAGCGGTCGGGACAGGAACTACGAGCAGTACTTC. This translates into CASGRDRNYEQYF.

The chain couples TRBV30 to TRBJ1-2, with D unresolved. The CDR3 has 14 amino acids. CDR1 GTSNPN and CDR2 SVGIG come from the germline V gene (reference sequence). The V and J ends lost 0 bases and 8 bases respectively, with 16 bases between them. Here the CDR3 DNA reads TGTGCCTGGAGTGTAGCCCTTCGGGAGGGCGGCTACACCTTC. Translating gives CAWSVALREGGYTF.

The genes are TRBV9 and TRBJ2-3, with D tentatively TRBD1 or TRBD2 (5 bases each). With 3 bases removed from V and 0 bases from J, the gap between germline ends came to 14 bases. Germline V gives CDR1 SGDLS, CDR2 YYNGEE. The CDR3 spans 16 residues. CDR3 amino acids: CASSAWGSLSTDTQYF. CDR3 in DNA: TGTGCCAGCAGCGCTTGGGGGAGCCTCAGCACAGATACGCAGTATTTT.

The gene calls are TRBV9 and TRBJ1-1; D possibly corresponds to TRBD1 (5 bases). The CDR3 loop spans 14 amino acids. Germline loops: CDR1 SGDLS, CDR2 YYNGEE. The V and J ends lost 0 bases and 6 bases respectively, with 12 bases between them. The CDR3 here is CASSVGPRDPEAFF. The CDR3 nucleotides read TGTGCCAGCAGCGTAGGACCTAGGGACCCTGAAGCTTTCTTT.